Reported below is one T cell receptor beta chain. These data belong to a study of blood T cell repertoires in COVID-19. Profiling relied on immunoSEQ multiplex PCR, and the TCRdb table lists in-frame clones only, not all of them. The sample holds about 110,000 clones, roughly 84% seen once. The TCR was taken from a middle-aged man with acute or convalescent COVID-19. Sequenced: peripheral blood.

The CDR3 region has the DNA TGTGCCAGCAGTTTGGGCGGGGGCTATGGCTACACCTTC. Its translation: CASSLGGGYGYTF. V and J are TRBV6-5 and TRBJ1-2, with a possible D match to TRBD1 (5 bases). Trimming pared 4 bases from V and 4 bases from J, leaving 10 bases between. This CDR3 has 13 residues. Germline-derived CDR1 and CDR2 are MNHEY and SVGAGI.